This T cell receptor beta chain is drawn from a study of metastatic and nonmetastatic thyroid tumors (dated by TCRdb to about 2020). With regard to the full study: Repertoires from peripheral blood and from tumor or nodule tissue samples of malignant and benign thyroid patients were compared.

This clone was counted many times. This clone's antigen is unknown. One base away there is no much larger clone; base qualities are not given. None of the patients had been given any treatment before thyroid surgery. Using T-cell receptor beta sequencing, the researchers looked back retrospectively at clinical samples from patients, gathered between about 2012 and 2019. The paper as a whole reports these results and caveats: In both blood and tumor samples, malignant tumors were reported to have significantly higher TCR beta diversity than benign nodules.

CDR1 and CDR2 were assigned from the germline V gene as SGHTA and FQGNSA. V loses 4 bases, J loses 4 bases, and the germline ends lie 16 bases apart. The CDR3 goes from the cysteine to the phenylalanine over 15 residues. The sequence is cut down to CDR3 DNA, 45 bases in frame from base 1. The library was generated by PCR. Sequencing was performed on an Illumina HiSeq 4000. High-throughput sequencing was used to profile the TCR beta-chain CDR3 region of each patient. In the original analysis: CDR3 differences across clinicopathological groups were used to build a classifier for discriminating distant-metastatic papillary thyroid cancer patients. The Shannon index was used to assess repertoire diversity, and the Morisita-Horn index was used to assess tumor-blood repertoire similarity. TCRdb's own reprocessing of the public reads used fastp at Q25 and MiXCR and kept productive beta chains. None of the V and J calls come from the authors' own analysis; TCRdb made them. The sample table records roughly 20,000 clones; about 28% of these occur just once. About 13% of the sample belongs to the ten largest clones.

The rearranged segments are TRBV7-2 and TRBJ1-2; perhaps TRBD1 is the D gene, with 5 bases matching. The TCR was taken from a female donor with papillary thyroid cancer or a benign thyroid nodule (not recorded which). Some clones in this sample may be carry-over from other donors' samples. The specimen sequenced was tumor tissue. CDR3 loop: CASSSSAGGSYGYTF. The bases are TGTGCCAGCAGCTCTAGCGCCGGGGGTTCCTATGGCTACACCTTC.